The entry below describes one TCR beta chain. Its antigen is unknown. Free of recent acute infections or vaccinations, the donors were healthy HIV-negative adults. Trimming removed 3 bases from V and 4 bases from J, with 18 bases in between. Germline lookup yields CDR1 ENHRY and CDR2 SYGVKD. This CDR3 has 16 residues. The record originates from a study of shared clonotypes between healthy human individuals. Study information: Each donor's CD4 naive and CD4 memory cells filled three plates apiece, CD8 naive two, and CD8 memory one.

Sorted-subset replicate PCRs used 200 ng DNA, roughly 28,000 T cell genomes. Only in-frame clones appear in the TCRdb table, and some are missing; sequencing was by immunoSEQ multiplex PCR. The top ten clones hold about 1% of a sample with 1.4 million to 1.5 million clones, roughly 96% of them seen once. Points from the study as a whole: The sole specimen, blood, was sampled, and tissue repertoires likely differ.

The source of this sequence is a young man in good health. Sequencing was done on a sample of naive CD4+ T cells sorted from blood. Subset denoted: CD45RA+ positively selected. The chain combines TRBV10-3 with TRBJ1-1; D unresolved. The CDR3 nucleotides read TGTGCCATCAGTGATATGCCGGGATCCGGTAGCACTGAAGCTTTCTTT. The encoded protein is CAISDMPGSGSTEAFF.